This T cell receptor beta chain was captured in a study of shared clonotypes between healthy human individuals. Overall study: Sampling drew on donors who were two women and a few men aged 18 to 49. Plates per donor: three CD4 naive, three CD4 memory, two CD8 naive, one CD8 memory.

Sequencing used immunoSEQ multiplex PCR; TCRdb keeps in-frame clones, though not all of them. The sample consists of over a million clones, roughly 97% of them appearing once. The V and J ends lost 1 base and 5 bases respectively, with 16 bases between them. The germline gives CDR1 SGHTS, CDR2 YDEGEE. The CDR3 has 15 residues. Regarding the study as a whole: Naive subsets, compared against memory subsets, generally had larger estimated richness values.

Note on this clone: Its specificity is not known.

The sample comprised naive CD4+ T cells sorted from blood. Subset meaning: CD45RA+ positively selected. The source of this sequence is a man aged 30 to 45 in good health. This chain uses TRBV5-8 with TRBJ2-7; perhaps TRBD2 as D (7 bases). CDR3 in amino acids: CASSLMQGRGDEQYF. For the CDR3, the DNA is TGTGCCAGCAGCTTGATGCAGGGGAGGGGGGACGAGCAGTACTTC. The full variable domain, completed using reference TRBV5-8 and TRBJ2-7, is EAGVTQSPTHLIKTRGQQATLRCSPISGHTSVYWYQQALGLGLQFLLWYDEGEERNRGNFPPRFSGRQFPNYSSELNVNALELEDSALYLCASSLMQGRGDEQYFGPGTRLTVT.